Sequencing of this TCR beta chain was carried out in a study of blood T cell repertoires in COVID-19. The wider study: T cells, B-cell-depleted T cells, or PBMCs provided the cDNA or gDNA that served as material.

V was shortened by 0 bases and J by 7 bases, with 13 bases between the two germline ends. Germline V lookup: CDR1 MNHEY, CDR2 SVGEGT. The CDR3 loop spans 14 amino acids. Original handling: Reference gene primer amplification yielded estimated nucleated cell counts. This table comes from immunoSEQ multiplex PCR, and its TCRdb copy is limited to in-frame clones, with some not included. That table is the source of V, J and clone size, and D and trimming were worked out from the DNA. The table has approximately 250,000 clones, 70% to 90% seen once. Adults between roughly 18 and 89 years of age took part from fewer than 30 US areas.

This chain connects TRBV6-2 or TRBV6-3 to TRBJ2-7, with D maybe TRBD2 (7 bases). The sample comprised PBMCs or T cells enriched from blood (not recorded which). The TCR originated in a woman between 35 and 50 years old with acute COVID-19. The CDR3: CASSYSAGAREQYF. The CDR3 nucleotides read TGTGCCAGCAGTTACTCGGCGGGGGCAAGGGAGCAGTACTTC.